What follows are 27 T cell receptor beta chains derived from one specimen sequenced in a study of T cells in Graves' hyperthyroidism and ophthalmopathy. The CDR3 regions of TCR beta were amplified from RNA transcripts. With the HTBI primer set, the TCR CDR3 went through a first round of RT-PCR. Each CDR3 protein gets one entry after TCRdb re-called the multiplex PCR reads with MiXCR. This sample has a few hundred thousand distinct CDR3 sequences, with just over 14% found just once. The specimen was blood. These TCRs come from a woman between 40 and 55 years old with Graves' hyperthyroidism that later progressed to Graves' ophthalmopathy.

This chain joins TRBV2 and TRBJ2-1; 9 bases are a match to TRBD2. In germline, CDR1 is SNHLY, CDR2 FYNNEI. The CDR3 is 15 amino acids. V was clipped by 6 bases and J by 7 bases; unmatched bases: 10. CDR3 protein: CASSFLAGSINEQFF. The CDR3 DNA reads TGTGCCAGCAGCTTCCTAGCGGGATCTATTAATGAGCAGTTCTTC.

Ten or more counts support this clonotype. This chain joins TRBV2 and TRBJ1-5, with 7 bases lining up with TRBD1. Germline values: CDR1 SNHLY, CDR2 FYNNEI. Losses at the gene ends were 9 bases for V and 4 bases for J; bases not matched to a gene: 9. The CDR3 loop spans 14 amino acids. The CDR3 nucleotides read TGTGCCAGTGTCTCCCGACAGGGTAATCAGCCCCAGCATTTT. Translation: CASVSRQGNQPQHF. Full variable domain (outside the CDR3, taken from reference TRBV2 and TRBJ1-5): EPEVTQTPSHQVTQMGQEVILRCVPISNHLYFYWYRQILGQKVEFLVSFYNNEISEKSEIFDDQFSVERPDGSNFTLKIRSTKLEDSAMYFCASVSRQGNQPQHFGDGTRLSIL.

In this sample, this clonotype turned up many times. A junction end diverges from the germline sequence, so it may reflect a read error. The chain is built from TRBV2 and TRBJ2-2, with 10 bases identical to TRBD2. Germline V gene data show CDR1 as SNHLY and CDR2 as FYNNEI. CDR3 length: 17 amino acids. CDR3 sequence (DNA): TGTGCCAACAGTGATCCCCGCTTAGCGGGAGGCACCGGGGAGCTGTTTTTT. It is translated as CANSDPRLAGGTGELFF.

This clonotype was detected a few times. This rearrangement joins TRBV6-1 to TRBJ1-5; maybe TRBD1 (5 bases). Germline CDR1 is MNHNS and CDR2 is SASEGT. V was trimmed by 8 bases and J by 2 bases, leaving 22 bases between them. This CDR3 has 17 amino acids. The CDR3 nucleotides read TGTGCCAGCCAACGGGGCCCGGTTAGGTGGGGCAATCAGCCCCAGCATTTT. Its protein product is CASQRGPVRWGNQPQHF.

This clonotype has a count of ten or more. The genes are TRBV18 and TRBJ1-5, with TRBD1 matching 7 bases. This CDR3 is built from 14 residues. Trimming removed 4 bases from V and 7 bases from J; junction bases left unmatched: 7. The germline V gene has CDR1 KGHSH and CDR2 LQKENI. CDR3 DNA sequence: TGTGCCAGCTCACGAGACAGGGCAGGGCAGCCCCAGCATTTT. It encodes CASSRDRAGQPQHF.

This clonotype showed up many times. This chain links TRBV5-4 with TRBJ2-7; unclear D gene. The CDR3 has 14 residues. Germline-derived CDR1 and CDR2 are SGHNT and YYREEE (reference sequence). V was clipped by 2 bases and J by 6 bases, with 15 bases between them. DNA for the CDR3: TGTGCCAGCAGCTTCTCTGCCGGGTCCGGCGAGCAGTACTTC. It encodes CASSFSAGSGEQYF.

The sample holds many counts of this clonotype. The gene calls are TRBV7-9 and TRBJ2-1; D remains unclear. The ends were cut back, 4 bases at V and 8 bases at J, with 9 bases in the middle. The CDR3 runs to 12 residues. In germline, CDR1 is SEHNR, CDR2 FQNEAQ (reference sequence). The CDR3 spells CASSYRPYEQFF. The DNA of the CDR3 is TGTGCCAGCAGCTATAGGCCCTATGAGCAGTTCTTC.

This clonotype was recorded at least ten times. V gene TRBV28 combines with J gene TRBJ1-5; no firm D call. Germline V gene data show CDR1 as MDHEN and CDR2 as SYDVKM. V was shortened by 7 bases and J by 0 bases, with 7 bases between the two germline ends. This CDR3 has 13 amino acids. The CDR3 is CASNRNSNQPQHF. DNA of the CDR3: TGTGCCAGCAATAGGAATAGCAATCAGCCCCAGCATTTT.

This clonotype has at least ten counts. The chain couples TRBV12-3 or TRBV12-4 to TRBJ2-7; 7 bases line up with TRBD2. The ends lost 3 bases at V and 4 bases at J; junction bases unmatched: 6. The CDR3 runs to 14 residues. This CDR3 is CASSFPGRGYEQYF. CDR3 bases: TGTGCCAGCAGTTTTCCGGGGAGGGGTTACGAGCAGTACTTC.

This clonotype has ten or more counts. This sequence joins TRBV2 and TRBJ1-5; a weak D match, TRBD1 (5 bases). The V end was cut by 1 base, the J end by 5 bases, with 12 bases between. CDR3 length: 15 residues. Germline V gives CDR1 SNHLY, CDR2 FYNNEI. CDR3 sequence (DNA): TGTGCCAGCAGTGAAGGAGGCCTAGGGGATCAGCCCCAGCATTTT. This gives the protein CASSEGGLGDQPQHF.

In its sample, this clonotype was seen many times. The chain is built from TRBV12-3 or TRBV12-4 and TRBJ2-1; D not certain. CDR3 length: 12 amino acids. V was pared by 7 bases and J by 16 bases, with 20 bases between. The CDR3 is CASTSTSHRIFF. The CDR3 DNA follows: TGTGCCAGCACGTCGACTTCTCACCGTATCTTCTTC.

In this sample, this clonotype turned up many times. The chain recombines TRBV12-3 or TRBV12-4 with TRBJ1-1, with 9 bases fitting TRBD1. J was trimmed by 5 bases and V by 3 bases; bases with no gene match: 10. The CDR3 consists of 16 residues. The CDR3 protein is CASSFGTGLLSTEAFF. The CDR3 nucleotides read TGTGCCAGCAGTTTCGGGACAGGGCTCCTGAGTACTGAAGCTTTCTTT.

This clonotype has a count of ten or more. The CDR3 region is CASSYSKLVKAEAFF. CDR3 nucleotide sequence: TGTGCCAGCAGTTACTCGAAGTTGGTCAAGGCTGAAGCTTTCTTT. The chain carries TRBV6-5 and TRBJ1-1; D is uncertain. This CDR3 region has 15 residues. V was pared by 0 bases and J by 6 bases, with 14 bases between. Germline V gene sequence: CDR1 MNHEY, CDR2 SVGAGI.

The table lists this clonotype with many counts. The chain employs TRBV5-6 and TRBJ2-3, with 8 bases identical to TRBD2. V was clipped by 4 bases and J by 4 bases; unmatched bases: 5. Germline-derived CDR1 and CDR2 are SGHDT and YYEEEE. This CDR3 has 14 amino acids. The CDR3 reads CASSQGLASDTQYF. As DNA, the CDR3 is TGTGCCAGCAGCCAAGGACTAGCTTCAGATACGCAGTATTTT.

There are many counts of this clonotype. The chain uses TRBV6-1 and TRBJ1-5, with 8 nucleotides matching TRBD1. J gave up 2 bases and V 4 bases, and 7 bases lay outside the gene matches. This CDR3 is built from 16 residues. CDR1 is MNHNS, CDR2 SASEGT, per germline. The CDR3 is CASSAKQGVGNQPQHF. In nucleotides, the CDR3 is TGTGCCAGCAGTGCAAAACAGGGGGTTGGCAATCAGCCCCAGCATTTT.

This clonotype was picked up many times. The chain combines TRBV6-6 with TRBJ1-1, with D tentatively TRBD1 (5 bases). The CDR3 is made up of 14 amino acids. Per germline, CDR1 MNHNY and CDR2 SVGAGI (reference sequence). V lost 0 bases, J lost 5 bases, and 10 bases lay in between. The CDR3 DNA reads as TGTGCCAGCAGTTACTCTAGGGGAAGAACTGAAGCTTTCTTT. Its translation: CASSYSRGRTEAFF.

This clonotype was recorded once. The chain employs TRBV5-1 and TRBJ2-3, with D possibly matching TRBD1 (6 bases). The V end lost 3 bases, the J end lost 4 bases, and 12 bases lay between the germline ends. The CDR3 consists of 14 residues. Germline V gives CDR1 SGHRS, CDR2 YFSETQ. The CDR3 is CASSWGHGADTQYF. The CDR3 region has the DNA TGCGCCAGCAGCTGGGGGCATGGGGCAGATACGCAGTATTTT.

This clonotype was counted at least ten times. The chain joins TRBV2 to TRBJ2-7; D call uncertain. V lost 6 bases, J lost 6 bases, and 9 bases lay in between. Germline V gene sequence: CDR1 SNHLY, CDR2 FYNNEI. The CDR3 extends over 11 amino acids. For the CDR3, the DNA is TGTGCCAGCAGCCTAAAGTCCGAGCAGTACTTC. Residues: CASSLKSEQYF.

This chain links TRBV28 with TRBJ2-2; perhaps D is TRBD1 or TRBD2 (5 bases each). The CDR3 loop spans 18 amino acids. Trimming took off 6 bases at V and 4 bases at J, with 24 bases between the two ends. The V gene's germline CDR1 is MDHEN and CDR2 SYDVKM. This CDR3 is CASSPFPFSAGSTGELFF. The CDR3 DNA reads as TGTGCCAGCAGCCCTTTTCCCTTTTCGGCAGGGAGCACCGGGGAGCTGTTTTTT.

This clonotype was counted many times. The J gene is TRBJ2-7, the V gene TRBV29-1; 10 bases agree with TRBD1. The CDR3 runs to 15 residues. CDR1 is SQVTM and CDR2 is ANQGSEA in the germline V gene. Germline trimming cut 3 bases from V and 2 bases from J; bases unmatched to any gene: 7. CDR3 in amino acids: CSVEGGDRGTYEQYF. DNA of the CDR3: TGCAGCGTTGAGGGCGGGGACAGGGGAACCTACGAGCAGTACTTC.

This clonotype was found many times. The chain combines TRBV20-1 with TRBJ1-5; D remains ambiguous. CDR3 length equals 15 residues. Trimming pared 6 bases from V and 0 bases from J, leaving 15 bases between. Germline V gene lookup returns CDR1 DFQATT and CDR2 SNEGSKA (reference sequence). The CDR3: CSAPTPIYSNQPQHF. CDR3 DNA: TGCAGTGCCCCAACCCCGATATATAGCAATCAGCCCCAGCATTTT.

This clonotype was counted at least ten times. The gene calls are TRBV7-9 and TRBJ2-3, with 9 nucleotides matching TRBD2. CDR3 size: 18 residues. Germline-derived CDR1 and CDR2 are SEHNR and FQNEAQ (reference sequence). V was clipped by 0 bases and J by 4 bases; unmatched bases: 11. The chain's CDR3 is CASSLAIAGARSPDTQYF. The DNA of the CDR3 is TGTGCCAGCAGCTTAGCGATAGCGGGAGCACGAAGTCCAGATACGCAGTATTTT.

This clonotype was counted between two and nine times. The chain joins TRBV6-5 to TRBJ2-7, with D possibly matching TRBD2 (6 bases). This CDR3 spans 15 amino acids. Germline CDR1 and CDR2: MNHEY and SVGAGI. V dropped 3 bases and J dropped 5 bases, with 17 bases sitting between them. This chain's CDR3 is CASSYWPSLAHEQYF. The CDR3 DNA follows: TGTGCCAGCAGTTATTGGCCCTCACTAGCCCACGAGCAGTACTTC.

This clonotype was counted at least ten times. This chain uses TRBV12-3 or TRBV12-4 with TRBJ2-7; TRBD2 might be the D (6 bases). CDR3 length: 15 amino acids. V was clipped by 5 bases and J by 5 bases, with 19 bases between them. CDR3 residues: CASSILGGSFHEQYF. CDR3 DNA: TGTGCCAGCAGTATCCTGGGAGGTTCGTTCCACGAGCAGTACTTC.

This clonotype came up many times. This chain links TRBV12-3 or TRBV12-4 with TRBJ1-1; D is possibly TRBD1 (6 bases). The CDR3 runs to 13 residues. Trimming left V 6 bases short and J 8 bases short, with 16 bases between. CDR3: CASRPGQRKEAFF. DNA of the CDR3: TGTGCCAGCAGGCCCGGACAGCGTAAAGAAGCTTTCTTT.

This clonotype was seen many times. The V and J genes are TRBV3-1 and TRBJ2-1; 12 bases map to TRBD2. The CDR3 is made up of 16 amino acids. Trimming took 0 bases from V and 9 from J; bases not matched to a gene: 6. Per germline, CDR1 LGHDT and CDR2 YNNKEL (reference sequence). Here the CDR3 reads CASSQDVTSGRTEQFF. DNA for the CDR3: TGTGCCAGCAGCCAAGATGTAACTAGCGGGAGGACTGAGCAGTTCTTC.

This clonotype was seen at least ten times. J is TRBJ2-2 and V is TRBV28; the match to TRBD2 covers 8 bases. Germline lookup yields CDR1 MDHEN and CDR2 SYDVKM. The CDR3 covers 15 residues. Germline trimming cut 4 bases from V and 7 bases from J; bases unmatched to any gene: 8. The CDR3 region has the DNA TGTGCCAGCAGTTCCCCGGGACTAGGAGGCGGGGAGCTGTTTTTT. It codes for CASSSPGLGGGELFF.